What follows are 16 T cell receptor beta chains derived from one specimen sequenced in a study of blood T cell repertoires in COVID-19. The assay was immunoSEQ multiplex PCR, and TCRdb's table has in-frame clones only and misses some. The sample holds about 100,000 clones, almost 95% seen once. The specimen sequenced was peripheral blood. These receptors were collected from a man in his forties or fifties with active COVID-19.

In nucleotides, the CDR3 is TGTGCCAGCAGCCTAGCGGGAGGGGTCTCCTACAATGAGCAGTTCTTC. Protein product: CASSLAGGVSYNEQFF. The V and J genes are TRBV11-2 and TRBJ2-1; TRBD2 matches 12 bases. Germline V CDR1 and CDR2: SGHAT, FQNNGV. V was pared by 5 bases and J by 0 bases, with 2 bases of the junction left unmatched. This CDR3 region has 16 residues.

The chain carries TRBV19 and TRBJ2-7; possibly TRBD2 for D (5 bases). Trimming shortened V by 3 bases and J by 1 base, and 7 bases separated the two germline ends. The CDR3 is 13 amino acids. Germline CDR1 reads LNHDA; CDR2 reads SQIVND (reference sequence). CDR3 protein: CASSIGKSYEQYF. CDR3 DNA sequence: TGTGCCAGTAGTATCGGGAAATCCTACGAGCAGTACTTC.

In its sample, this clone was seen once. The CDR3 nucleotides read TGTGCCAGCAGTTATGGGACAACCTCGTTCTCCTACGAGCAGTACTTC. It encodes CASSYGTTSFSYEQYF. The chain joins TRBV6-5 to TRBJ2-7, with D possibly matching TRBD1 (6 bases). Germline CDR1 and CDR2: MNHEY and SVGAGI. The CDR3 has 16 residues. With 3 bases removed from V and 0 bases from J, the gap between germline ends came to 15 bases.

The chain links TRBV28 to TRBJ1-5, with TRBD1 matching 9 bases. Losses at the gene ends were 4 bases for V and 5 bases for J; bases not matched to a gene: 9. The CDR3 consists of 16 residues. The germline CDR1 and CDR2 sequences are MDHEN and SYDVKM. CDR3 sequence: CASSWGDRAGDQPQHF. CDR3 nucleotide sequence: TGTGCCAGCAGTTGGGGGGACAGGGCGGGAGATCAGCCCCAGCATTTT. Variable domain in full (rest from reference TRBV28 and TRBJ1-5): DVKVTQSSRYLVKRTGEKVFLECVQDMDHENMFWYRQDPGLGLRLIYFSYDVKMKEKGDIPEGYSVSREKKERFSLILESASTNQTSMYLCASSWGDRAGDQPQHFGDGTRLSIL.

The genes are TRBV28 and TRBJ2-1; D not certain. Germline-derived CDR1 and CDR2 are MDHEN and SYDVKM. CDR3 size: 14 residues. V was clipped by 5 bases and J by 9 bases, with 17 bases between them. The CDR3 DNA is TGTGCCAGCAGTGAATCTCAAGCTGGCGGTGAGCAGTTCTTC. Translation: CASSESQAGGEQFF.

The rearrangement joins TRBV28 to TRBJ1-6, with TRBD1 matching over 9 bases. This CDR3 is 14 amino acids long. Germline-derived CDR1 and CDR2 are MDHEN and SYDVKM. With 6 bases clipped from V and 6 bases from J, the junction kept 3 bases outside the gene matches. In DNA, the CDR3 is TGTGCCAGCAGGGGGACAGGGTTTAATTCACCCCTCCACTTT. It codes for CASRGTGFNSPLHF.

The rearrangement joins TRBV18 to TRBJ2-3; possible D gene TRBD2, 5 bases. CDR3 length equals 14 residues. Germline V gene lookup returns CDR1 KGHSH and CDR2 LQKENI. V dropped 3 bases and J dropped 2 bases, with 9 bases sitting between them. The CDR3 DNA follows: TGTGCCAGCTCACCCGGACTCTCCACAGATACGCAGTATTTT. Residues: CASSPGLSTDTQYF.

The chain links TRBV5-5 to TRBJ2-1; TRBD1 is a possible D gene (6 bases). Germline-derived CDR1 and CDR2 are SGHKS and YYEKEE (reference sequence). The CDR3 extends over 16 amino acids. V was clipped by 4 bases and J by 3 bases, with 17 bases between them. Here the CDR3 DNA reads TGTGCCAGCAGCCAAAGACGGCCAGGGGACTACAATGAGCAGTTCTTC. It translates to CASSQRRPGDYNEQFF. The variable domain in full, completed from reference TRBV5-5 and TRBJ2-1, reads DAGVTQSPTHLIKTRGQQVTLRCSPISGHKSVSWYQQVLGQGPQFIFQYYEKEERGRGNFPDRFSARQFPNYSSELNVNALLLGDSALYLCASSQRRPGDYNEQFFGPGTRLTVL.

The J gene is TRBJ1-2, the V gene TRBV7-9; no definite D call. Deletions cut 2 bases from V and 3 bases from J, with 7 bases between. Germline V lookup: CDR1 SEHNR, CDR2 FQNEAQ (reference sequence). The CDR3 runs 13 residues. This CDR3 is CASSLSSDYGYTF. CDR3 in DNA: TGTGCCAGCAGCTTAAGCTCCGACTATGGCTACACCTTC.

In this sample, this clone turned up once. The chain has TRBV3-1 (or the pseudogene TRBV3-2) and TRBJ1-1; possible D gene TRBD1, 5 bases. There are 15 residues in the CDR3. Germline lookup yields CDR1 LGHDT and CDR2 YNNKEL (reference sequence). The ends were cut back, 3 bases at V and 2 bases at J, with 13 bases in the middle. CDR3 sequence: CASSQSNRLNTEAFF. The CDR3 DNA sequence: TGTGCCAGCAGCCAGTCTAACAGGCTTAACACTGAAGCTTTCTTT.

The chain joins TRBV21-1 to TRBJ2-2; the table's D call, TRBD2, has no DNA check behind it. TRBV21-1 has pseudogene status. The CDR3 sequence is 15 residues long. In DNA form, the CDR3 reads TGTGCCAGCAGCCTACGCTCACGGGGCACCGGGGAGCTGTTTTTT. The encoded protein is CASSLRSRGTGELFF.

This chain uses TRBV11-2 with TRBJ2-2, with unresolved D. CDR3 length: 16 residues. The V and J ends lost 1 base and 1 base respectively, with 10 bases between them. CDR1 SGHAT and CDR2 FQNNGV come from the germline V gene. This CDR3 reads CASSLVSAENTGELFF. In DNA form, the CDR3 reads TGTGCCAGCAGCTTAGTCTCCGCGGAGAACACCGGGGAGCTGTTTTTT.

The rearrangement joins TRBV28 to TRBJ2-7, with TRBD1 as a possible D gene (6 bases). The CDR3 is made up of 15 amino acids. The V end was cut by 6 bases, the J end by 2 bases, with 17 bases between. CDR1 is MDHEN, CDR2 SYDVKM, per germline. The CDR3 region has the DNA TGTGCCAGCAGCTACCAACGGACAGATACCTACGAGCAGTACTTC. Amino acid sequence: CASSYQRTDTYEQYF.

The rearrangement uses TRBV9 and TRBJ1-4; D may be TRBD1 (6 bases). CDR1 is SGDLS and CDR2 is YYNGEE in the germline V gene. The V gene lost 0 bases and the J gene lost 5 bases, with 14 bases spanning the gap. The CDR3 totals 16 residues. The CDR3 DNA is TGTGCCAGCAGCGTAGGTGGGGGCCTACCGAATGAAAAACTGTTTTTT. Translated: CASSVGGGLPNEKLFF.

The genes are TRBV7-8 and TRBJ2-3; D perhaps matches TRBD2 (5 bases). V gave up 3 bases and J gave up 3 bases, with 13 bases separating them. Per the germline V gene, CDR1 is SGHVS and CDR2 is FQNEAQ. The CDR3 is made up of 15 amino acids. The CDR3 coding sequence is TGTGCCAGCAGCTTTTGGAGCCGGGGAACAGATACGCAGTATTTT. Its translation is CASSFWSRGTDTQYF.

The CDR3 DNA reads TGTGCCAGCAGCGTAGGTTCCGCGGGGCCCCAAGAGACCCAGTACTTC. As protein: CASSVGSAGPQETQYF. J is TRBJ2-5 and V is TRBV9, with D perhaps TRBD2 (6 bases). Germline-derived CDR1 and CDR2 are SGDLS and YYNGEE. Deletions cut 0 bases from V and 1 base from J, with 13 bases between. The CDR3 sequence is 16 residues long.